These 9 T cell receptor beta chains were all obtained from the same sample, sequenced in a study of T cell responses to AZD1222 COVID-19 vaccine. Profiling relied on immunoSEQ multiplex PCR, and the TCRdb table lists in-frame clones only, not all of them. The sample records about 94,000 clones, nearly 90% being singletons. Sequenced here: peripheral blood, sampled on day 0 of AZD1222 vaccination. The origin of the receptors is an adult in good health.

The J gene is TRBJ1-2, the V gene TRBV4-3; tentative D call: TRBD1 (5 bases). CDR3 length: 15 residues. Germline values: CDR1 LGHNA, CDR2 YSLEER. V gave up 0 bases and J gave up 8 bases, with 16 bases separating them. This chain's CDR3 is CASSQDWGGEGGYTF. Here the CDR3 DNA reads TGCGCCAGCAGCCAAGATTGGGGCGGGGAGGGAGGCTACACCTTC.

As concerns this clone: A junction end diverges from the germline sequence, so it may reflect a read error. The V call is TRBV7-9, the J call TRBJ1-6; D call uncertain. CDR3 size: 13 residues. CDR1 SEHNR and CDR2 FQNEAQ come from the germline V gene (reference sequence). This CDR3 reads CASSLDSATNPLF. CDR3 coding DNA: TGTGCCAGCAGCTTAGATTCGGCTACCAACCCCCTATTT. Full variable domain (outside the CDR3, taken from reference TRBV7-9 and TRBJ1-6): DTGVSQNPRHKITKRGQNVTFRCDPISEHNRLYWYRQTLGQGPEFLTYFQNEAQLEKSRLLSDRFSAERPKGSFSTLEIQRTEQGDSAMYLCASSLDSATNPLFGNGTRLTVT.

The DNA of the CDR3 is TGTGCCAGCAGTTTGGGAGCAGGGGCTCAGCCCCAGCATTTT. Its protein product is CASSLGAGAQPQHF. The V gene is TRBV6-2 or TRBV6-3, the J gene TRBJ1-5; the D gene is possibly TRBD1 (6 bases). Germline-derived CDR1 and CDR2 are MNHEY and SVGEGT. This CDR3 spans 14 amino acids. The ends were cut back, 4 bases at V and 6 bases at J, with 13 bases in the middle.

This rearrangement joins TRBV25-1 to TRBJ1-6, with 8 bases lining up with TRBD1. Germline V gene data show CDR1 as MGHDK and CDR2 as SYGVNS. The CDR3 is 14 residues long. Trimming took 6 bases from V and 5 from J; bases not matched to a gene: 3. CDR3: CASRGDRNNSPLHF. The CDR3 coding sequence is TGTGCCAGCAGGGGGGACAGGAATAATTCACCCCTCCACTTT.

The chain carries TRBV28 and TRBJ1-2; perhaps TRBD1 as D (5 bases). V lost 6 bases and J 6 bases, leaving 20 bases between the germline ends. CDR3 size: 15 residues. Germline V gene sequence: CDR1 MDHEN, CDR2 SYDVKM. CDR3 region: CASSPPGEGVHGYTF. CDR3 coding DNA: TGTGCCAGCAGCCCACCGGGGGAGGGAGTTCATGGCTACACCTTC.

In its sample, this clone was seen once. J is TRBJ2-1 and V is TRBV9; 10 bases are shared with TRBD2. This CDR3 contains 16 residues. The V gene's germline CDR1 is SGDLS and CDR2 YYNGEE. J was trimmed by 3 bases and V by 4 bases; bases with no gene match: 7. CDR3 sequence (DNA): TGTGCCAGCAGCCTCTCGACTAGCGGGTACTACAATGAGCAGTTCTTC. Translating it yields CASSLSTSGYYNEQFF.

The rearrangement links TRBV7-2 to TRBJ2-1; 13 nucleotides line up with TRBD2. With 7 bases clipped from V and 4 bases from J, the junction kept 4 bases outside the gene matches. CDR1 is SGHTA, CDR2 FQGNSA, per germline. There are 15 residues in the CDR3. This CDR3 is CASKGTSGDYNEQFF. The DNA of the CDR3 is TGTGCCAGCAAAGGGACTAGCGGGGATTACAATGAGCAGTTCTTC.

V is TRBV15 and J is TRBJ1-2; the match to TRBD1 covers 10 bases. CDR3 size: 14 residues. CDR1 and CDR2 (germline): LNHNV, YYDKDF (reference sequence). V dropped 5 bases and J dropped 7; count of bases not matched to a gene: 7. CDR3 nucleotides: TGTGCCACCAGCCTAGACAGGGGGCGTTCTGGCTACACCTTC. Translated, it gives CATSLDRGRSGYTF.

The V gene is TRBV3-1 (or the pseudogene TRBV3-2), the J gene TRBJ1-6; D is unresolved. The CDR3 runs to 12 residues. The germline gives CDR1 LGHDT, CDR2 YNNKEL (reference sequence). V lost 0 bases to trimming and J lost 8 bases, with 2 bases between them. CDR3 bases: TGTGCCAGCAGCCAAGAGGATTCACCCCTCCACTTT. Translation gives CASSQEDSPLHF.